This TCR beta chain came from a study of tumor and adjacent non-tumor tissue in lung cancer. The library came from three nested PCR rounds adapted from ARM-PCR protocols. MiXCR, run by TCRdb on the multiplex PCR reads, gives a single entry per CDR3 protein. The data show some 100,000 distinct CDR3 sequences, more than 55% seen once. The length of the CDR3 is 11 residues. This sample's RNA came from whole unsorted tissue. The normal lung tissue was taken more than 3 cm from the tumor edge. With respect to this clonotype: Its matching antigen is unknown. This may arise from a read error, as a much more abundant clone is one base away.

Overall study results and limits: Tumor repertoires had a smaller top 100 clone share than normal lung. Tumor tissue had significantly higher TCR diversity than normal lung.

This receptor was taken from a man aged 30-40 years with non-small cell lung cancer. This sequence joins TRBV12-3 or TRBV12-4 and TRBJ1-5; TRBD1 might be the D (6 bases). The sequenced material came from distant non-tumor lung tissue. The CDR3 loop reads CVSSLGGPQHF. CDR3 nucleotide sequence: TGTGTCAGCAGCTTGGGGGGCCCCCAGCATTTT.